This T cell receptor (beta chain) appears in the sequencing data of a study of CXCR3-negative and CXCR3-positive naive CD8 T cells. Notes on this clonotype: Its antigen is unidentified.

Broader study findings: Greater hydrophobicity was found in TRB CDR3s of CXCR3-positive naive cells than of CXCR3-negative naive cells.

The authors gated naive CD8+ T cells as CD45RO-CCR7+CD27+CD95-. The authors made the TRB cDNA libraries by 5' RACE using UMI labels. TCRdb re-analyzed the 5' RACE reads; it lists each CDR3 protein once, without DNA. This repertoire includes around 60,000 distinct CDR3 sequences. The CDR3 totals 15 residues. Sequenced: naive CXCR3+ CD8+ T cells from blood. Indicated subset: CD45RO-CCR7+CD27+CD95- naive CD8+ T cells expressing CXCR3 (TNR3+). The source is a human donor in good health. Some clones in this sample may be carry-over from other donors' samples. The chain recombines TRBV21-1 with TRBJ2-7; the D call of TRBD1 rests on TCRdb alone, since no DNA is present to check it. TRBV21-1 is tagged as a pseudogene. The CDR3 loop is CASRTPDRLGYEQYF.